The clone carrying this T cell receptor beta chain was found a few times. Its matching antigen is unknown. This entry comes from a study of molecular identifiers for immune sequencing clone quantification. Study-wide findings and caveats: Clones carrying above 20 RNA copies accounted for over 98% of effector molecules, under 1% in naive cells.

Input for naive CD8 libraries was roughly 20,000 to 1,000,000 sorted cells; the RNA fraction used was 10%, 30% or 50%. Sorting captured naive CD8 T cells as CD8+CD4-CCR7+CD45RA+. TCRdb itself ran the PCR reads through MiXCR, one entry per CDR3 protein. The profile covers hundreds of thousands of distinct CDR3 sequences, with 25% appearing a single time and about 0.84% taken by the ten largest. CDR3 length: 17 residues. The V segment lost 0 bases and the J segment 0 bases; nucleotides outside the gene matches: 8. Germline CDR1 is SQVTM and CDR2 is ANQGSEA. Sequencing input: naive CD8+ T cells from blood, with Jurkat cell RNA spiked in. The subset is: FACS-sorted CD8+CD4-CCR7+CD45RA+ naive T cells. The chain is built from TRBV29-1 and TRBJ1-3; 7 bases fit TRBD1. This sequence originates from a human donor in good health. Some libraries in this study had Jurkat cell RNA spiked in. The CDR3 sequence: CSVEDGTDDYSGNTIYF. In DNA, the CDR3 is TGCAGCGTTGAAGATGGGACAGATGATTACTCTGGAAACACCATATATTTT.